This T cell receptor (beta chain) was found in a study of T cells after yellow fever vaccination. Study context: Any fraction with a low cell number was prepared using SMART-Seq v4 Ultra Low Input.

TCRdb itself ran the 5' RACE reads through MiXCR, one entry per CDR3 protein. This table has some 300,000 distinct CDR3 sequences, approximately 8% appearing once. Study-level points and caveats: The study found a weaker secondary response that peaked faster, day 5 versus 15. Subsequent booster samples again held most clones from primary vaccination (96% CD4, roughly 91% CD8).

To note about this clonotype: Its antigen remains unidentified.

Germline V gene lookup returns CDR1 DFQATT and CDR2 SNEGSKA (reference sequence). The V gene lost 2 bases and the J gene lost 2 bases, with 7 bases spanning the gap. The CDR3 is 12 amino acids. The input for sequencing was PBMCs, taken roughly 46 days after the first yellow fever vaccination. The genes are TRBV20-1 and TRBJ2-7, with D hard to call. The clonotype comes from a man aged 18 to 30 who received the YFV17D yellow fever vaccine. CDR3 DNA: TGCAGTGCTAGACAGCGAGCCTACGAGCAGTACTTC. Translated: CSARQRAYEQYF.